This T cell receptor (beta chain) was captured in a study of T cell responses to AZD1222 COVID-19 vaccine. Sequencing was performed with immunoSEQ multiplex PCR; in TCRdb, only in-frame clones are kept and a portion is missing. The table has tens of thousands of clones, approximately 90% seen once; the top ten hold roughly 5.6%. CDR1 and CDR2 from the germline V gene are MGHRA and YSYEKL. There are 15 residues in the CDR3. The V gene lost 4 bases and the J gene lost 2 bases, with 15 bases spanning the gap. The receptor comes from an adult in good health. This specimen was peripheral blood, taken on day 0 of AZD1222 vaccination. This chain links TRBV4-1 with TRBJ2-7, with D perhaps matching TRBD1 (5 bases). CDR3 amino acids: CASSPPAGYPYEQYF. For the CDR3, the DNA is TGCGCCAGCAGCCCCCCGGCAGGGTATCCCTACGAGCAGTACTTC.